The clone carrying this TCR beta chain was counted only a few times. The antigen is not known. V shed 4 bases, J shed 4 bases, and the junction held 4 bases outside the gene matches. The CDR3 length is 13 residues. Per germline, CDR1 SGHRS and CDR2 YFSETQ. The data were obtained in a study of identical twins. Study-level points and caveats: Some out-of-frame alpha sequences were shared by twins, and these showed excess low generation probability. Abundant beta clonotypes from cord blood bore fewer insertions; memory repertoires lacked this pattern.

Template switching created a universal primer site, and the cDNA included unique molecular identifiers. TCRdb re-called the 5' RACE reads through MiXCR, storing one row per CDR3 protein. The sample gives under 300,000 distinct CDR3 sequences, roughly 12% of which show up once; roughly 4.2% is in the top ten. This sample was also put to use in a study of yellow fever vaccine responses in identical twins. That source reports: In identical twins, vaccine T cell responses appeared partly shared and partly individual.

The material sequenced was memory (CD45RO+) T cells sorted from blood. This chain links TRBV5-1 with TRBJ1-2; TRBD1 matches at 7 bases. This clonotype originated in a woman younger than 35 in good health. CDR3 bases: TGCGCCAGCAGCCCACGGGACAGCTATGGCTACACCTTC. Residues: CASSPRDSYGYTF.